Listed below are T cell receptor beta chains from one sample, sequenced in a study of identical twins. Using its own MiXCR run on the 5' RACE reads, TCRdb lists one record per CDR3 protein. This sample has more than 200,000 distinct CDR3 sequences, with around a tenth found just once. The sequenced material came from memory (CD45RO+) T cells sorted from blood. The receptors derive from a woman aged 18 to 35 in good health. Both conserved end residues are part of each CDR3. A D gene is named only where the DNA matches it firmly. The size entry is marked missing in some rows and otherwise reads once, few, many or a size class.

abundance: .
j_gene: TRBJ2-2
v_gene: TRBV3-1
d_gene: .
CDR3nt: TGTGCCTGCAGCCAAGATCCCGGGACGACCGGGGAGCTGTTTTTT
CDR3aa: CACSQDPGTTGELFF

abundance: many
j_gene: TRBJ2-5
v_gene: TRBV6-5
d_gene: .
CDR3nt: TGTGCCAGCAGTTACAATACGGCAGGGGCCCAAGAGACCCAGTACTTC
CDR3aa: CASSYNTAGAQETQYF

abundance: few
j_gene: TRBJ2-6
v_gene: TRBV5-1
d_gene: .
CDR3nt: TGCGCCAGCAGTTCAACTTGGATCGGGGCCAACGTCCTGACTTTC
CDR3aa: CASSSTWIGANVLTF

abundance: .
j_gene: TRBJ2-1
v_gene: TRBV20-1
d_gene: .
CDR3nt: TGCAGTGCTAGAGATCTTGGTGTTCCCCCGACTGAGCAGTTCTTC
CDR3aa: CSARDLGVPPTEQFF

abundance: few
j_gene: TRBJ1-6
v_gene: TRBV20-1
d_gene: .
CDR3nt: TGCAGTGCTTCGGGACCTAATTCACCCCTCCACTTT
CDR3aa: CSASGPNSPLHF

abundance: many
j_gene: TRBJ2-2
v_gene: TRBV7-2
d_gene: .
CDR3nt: TGTGCCAGCAGCAGAGGGGGCACCGGGGAGCTGTTTTTT
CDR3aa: CASSRGGTGELFF

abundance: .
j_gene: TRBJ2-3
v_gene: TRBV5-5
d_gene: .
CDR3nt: TGTGCCAGCAGCTTGGCGTCCGGGGCAGATACGCAGTATTTT
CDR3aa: CASSLASGADTQYF

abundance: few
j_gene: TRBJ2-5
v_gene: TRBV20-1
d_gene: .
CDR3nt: TGCAGTGCTAGAGAAAATTTGGAGACCCAGTACTTC
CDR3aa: CSARENLETQYF

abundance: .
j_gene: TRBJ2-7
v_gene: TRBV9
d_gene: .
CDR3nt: TGTGCCAGCAGTAAGGCCGGGTCCTACGAGCAGTACTTC
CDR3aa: CASSKAGSYEQYF

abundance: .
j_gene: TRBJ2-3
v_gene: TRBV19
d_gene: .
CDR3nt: TGTGCCAGTAGTACCGGAGTGGCCAGCACAGATACGCAGTATTTT
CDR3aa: CASSTGVASTDTQYF

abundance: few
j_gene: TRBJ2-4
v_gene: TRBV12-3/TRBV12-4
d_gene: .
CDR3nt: TGTGCCAGCAGTCCTGGACAGCGGCACATTCAGTACTTC
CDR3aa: CASSPGQRHIQYF

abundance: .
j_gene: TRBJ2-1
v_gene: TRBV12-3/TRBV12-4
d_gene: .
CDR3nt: TGTGCCAGCAGTTTGCAGAGGCAGCAGCTCTTC
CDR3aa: CASSLQRQQLF

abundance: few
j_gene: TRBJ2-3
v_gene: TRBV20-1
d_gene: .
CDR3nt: TGCAGTGCGCCCTTTATGGGGAGCACAGATACGCAGTATTTT
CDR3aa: CSAPFMGSTDTQYF

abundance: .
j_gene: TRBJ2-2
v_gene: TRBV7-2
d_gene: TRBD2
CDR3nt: TGTGCCAGCAGCCTTAGCGGGAGTACCACCGGGGAGCTGTTTTTT
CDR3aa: CASSLSGSTTGELFF

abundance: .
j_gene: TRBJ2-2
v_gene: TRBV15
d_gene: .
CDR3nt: TGTGCCACCAGCAGAGATCTTTTGGGTATGGTGAACGGGGAGCTGTTTTTT
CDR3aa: CATSRDLLGMVNGELFF

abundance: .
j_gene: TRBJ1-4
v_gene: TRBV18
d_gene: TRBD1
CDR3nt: TGTGCCAGCTCGAGGGACAGGGTGACTAATGAAAAACTGTTTTTT
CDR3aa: CASSRDRVTNEKLFF